This T cell receptor beta chain was documented in a study of blood T cell repertoires in COVID-19 (dated by TCRdb to 2018 to 2021). General notes on the study: Samples covering the acute and convalescent phases of COVID-19 were provided by collaborators in the United States, Italy and Spain. Subjects who had been exposed to COVID-19, were actively infected with it, or had recovered from it provided the deeply sampled blood TCRbeta repertoires that made up the dataset. The samples were drawn from two sources: the first 160 participants of the ongoing ImmuneRACE study, and about 1,300 subjects contributed by 6 global collaborators. Sample metadata almost always included a de-identified subject ID, COVID-19 status, age in years and sex. The prospective study material was composed of cDNA or gDNA derived from T cells, B-cell-depleted T cells, or PBMCs. Where available, HLA class I and class II types were obtained from metadata supplied by the sample provider rather than from assay-based typing. The repertoires were made available in a free public database intended to serve as a resource for research on the immune response to SARS-CoV-2. The full study reports these points: The quantity of clinical and demographic metadata differed by source and by participant and was supplied without curation.

Whole blood was collected in K2EDTA tubes by collaborating institutions according to the institutions' own protocols. Collaborator samples were shipped for TCRbeta analysis as frozen whole blood, isolated PBMCs, or DNA extracted from either sample type. TCRbeta CDR3 regions were amplified from genomic DNA using the immunoSEQ Assay, a bias-controlled multiplex PCR. Concerning the study's data processing: The number of nucleated cells in each sample was estimated by amplification of reference gene primers within the assay. To quantify the absolute abundance of each unique TCRbeta CDR3 rearrangement, sequence reads were collapsed and filtered. For each sample, productive Simpson clonality was calculated by taking the square root of Simpson's diversity index across productive rearrangements. The clones in this table, taken by TCRdb from immuneACCESS, are in-frame only. Not every clone is retained; where verified, under half of the shortfall comes from an unresolved V gene, and the cause of the rest is unknown. Clone size and V and J calls were adopted from that table, with D and trimming inferred from the DNA. For this sample the table gives 70,000 or so clones, of which roughly 78% were detected only once. In total, the top ten clones hold about 9.8% of the sample.

Concerning this clone itself: Which antigen it targets is not known. Base qualities are not at hand, and no much larger clone is one base apart.

Sequenced input: peripheral blood. The TCR originated in a human donor in a cohort sampled during active COVID-19.

Here is the DNA: TGTGCCAGCAGCCCACCGGGGAGACCCTACAATGAGCAGTTCTTC. This translates into CASSPPGRPYNEQFF. In this chain, TRBV7-2 is recombined with TRBJ2-1; 5 matching bases give a weak D call of TRBD2. The germline V gene specifies SGHTA as CDR1 and FQGNSA as CDR2. V is clipped by 5 bases and J by 2 bases, and the sequence between their germline boundaries is 13 bases long. The CDR3 starts with the cysteine, ends with the phenylalanine, and has 15 residues. The retained sequence is limited to the CDR3, 45 bases, with the frame set at the first base. Joined to the reference TRBV7-2 and TRBJ2-1 proteins, this CDR3 gives the full variable domain: GAGVSQSPSNKVTEKGKDVELRCDPISGHTALYWYRQSLGQGLEFLIYFQGNSAPDKSGLPSDRFSAERTGGSVSTLTIQRTQQEDSAVYLCASSPPGRPYNEQFFGPGTRLTVL.